The 32 T cell receptor beta chains below come from one sample, sequenced in a study of beta chain features in type 1 diabetes. Study conclusions and caveats: Across all four CD4+ subsets, people with type 1 diabetes showed modestly shorter TCRB CDR3s.

The sequenced template was cDNA made from the entire isolated RNA. The data were produced by immunoSEQ multiplex PCR, yet TCRdb's version contains in-frame clones alone and is incomplete. The sample holds 150,000 to 200,000 clones, roughly 59% seen once. These receptors' targets are unknown. Sequencing was performed on naive CD4+ T cells from blood. The receptors derive from a man younger than 40 with type 1 diabetes.

J is TRBJ2-7 and V is TRBV7-6, with D perhaps matching TRBD1 or TRBD2 (5 bases each). The germline V and J ends were trimmed by 7 bases and 5 bases, with 15 bases remaining between them. The CDR3 spans 13 residues. The germline V gene encodes CDR1 SGHVS and CDR2 FNYEAQ. CDR3 nucleotide sequence: TGTGCCAGCACCGTGCCGGGGCTAAACGAGCAGTACTTC. Residues: CASTVPGLNEQYF. Full variable domain (outside the CDR3, taken from reference TRBV7-6 and TRBJ2-7): GAGVSQSPRYKVTKRGQDVALRCDPISGHVSLYWYRQALGQGPEFLTYFNYEAQQDKSGLPNDRFSAERPEGSISTLTIQRTEQRDSAMYRCASTVPGLNEQYFGPGTRLTVT.

The chain employs TRBV7-9 and TRBJ2-1; TRBD2 matches at 7 bases. The V and J ends lost 1 base and 4 bases, in that order; junction bases with no gene match: 1. This CDR3 has 14 amino acids. CDR1 is SEHNR, CDR2 FQNEAQ, per germline (reference sequence). The CDR3 nucleotides read TGTGCCAGCAGCTTAGGGGAGGGGTACAATGAGCAGTTCTTC. Amino acid sequence: CASSLGEGYNEQFF.

This rearrangement joins TRBV15 to TRBJ2-7, with D perhaps matching TRBD2 (5 bases). The germline V gene encodes CDR1 LNHNV and CDR2 YYDKDF (reference sequence). V was trimmed by 3 bases and J by 0 bases, leaving 9 bases between them. The CDR3 length is 14 residues. The CDR3 sequence: CATSRSRDSYEQYF. CDR3 sequence (DNA): TGTGCCACCAGCAGGAGCCGGGACTCCTACGAGCAGTACTTC.

This chain connects TRBV27 to TRBJ2-6; maybe TRBD1 (5 bases). The V gene lost 3 bases and the J gene lost 0 bases, with 12 bases spanning the gap. Germline V gene data show CDR1 as MNHEY and CDR2 as SMNVEV (reference sequence). This CDR3 spans 17 amino acids. The CDR3: CASSFLQGSSGANVLTF. In nucleotides, the CDR3 is TGTGCCAGCAGTTTTTTGCAGGGATCCTCTGGGGCCAACGTCCTGACTTTC. The variable domain in full, with the rest retrieved from reference TRBV27 and TRBJ2-6, is EAQVTQNPRYLITVTGKKLTVTCSQNMNHEYMSWYRQDPGLGLRQIYYSMNVEVTDKGDVPEGYKVSRKEKRNFPLILESPSPNQTSLYFCASSFLQGSSGANVLTFGAGSRLTVL.

This rearrangement joins TRBV30 to TRBJ2-4; 13 bases match TRBD2. CDR1 and CDR2 from the germline V gene are GTSNPN and SVGIG (reference sequence). Trimming cost V 0 bases and J 4 bases; bases outside gene matches: 3. This CDR3 region has 16 residues. CDR3 loop: CAWSVPGLAGKNIQYF. As DNA, the CDR3 is TGTGCCTGGAGTGTACCGGGACTAGCGGGGAAAAACATTCAGTACTTC.

This chain joins TRBV7-9 and TRBJ2-7, with a possible D match to TRBD1 (5 bases). The CDR3 has 11 residues. CDR1 is SEHNR and CDR2 is FQNEAQ in the germline V gene (reference sequence). The ends were cut back, 5 bases at V and 5 bases at J, with 7 bases in the middle. CDR3 in amino acids: CASSPDNEQYF. The CDR3 DNA is TGTGCCAGCAGCCCGGACAACGAGCAGTACTTC.

The J gene is TRBJ1-3, the V gene TRBV9; 9 nucleotides agree with TRBD1. This CDR3 comprises 12 residues. Trimming at V came to 3 bases and at J to 9 bases, leaving 1 base not matched to a gene. Germline CDR1 and CDR2: SGDLS and YYNGEE. CDR3 in DNA: TGTGCCAGCAGCGGGGACAGGGCCACCATATATTTT. This encodes CASSGDRATIYF. Complete variable domain (other parts from reference TRBV9 and TRBJ1-3): DSGVTQTPKHLITATGQRVTLRCSPRSGDLSVYWYQQSLDQGLQFLIQYYNGEERAKGNILERFSAQQFPDLHSELNLSSLELGDSALYFCASSGDRATIYFGEGSWLTVV.

The chain employs TRBV30 and TRBJ2-7; D is undetermined. V lost 7 bases and J 4 bases, leaving 14 bases between the germline ends. The length of the CDR3 is 12 residues. Germline CDR1 and CDR2: GTSNPN and SVGIG (reference sequence). CDR3 sequence reads: CASGGPLYEQYF. In DNA, the CDR3 is TGTGCCTCGGGCGGACCCTTGTACGAGCAGTACTTC.

The chain combines TRBV5-1 with TRBJ2-3; D is unclear. The CDR3 is 11 amino acids. In germline, CDR1 is SGHRS, CDR2 YFSETQ. Trimming pared 0 bases from V and 6 bases from J, leaving 2 bases between. For the CDR3, the DNA is TGCGCCAGCAGCTTGGATGATACGCAGTATTTT. As protein: CASSLDDTQYF.

For this clone: The sample has other DNA sequences that encode this CDR3 too. The genes are TRBV9 and TRBJ2-1, with 11 bases fitting TRBD2. This CDR3 is 15 amino acids long. In germline, CDR1 is SGDLS, CDR2 YYNGEE. Trimming removed 1 base from V and 4 bases from J; junction bases left unmatched: 1. CDR3 sequence: CASSVTSGGYNEQFF. The CDR3 region has the DNA TGTGCCAGCAGCGTAACTAGCGGGGGTTACAATGAGCAGTTCTTC.

This clone occurred a few times. V and J are TRBV30 and TRBJ2-5; 11 bases are shared with TRBD2. V lost 6 bases to trimming and J lost 7 bases; unmatched junction nucleotides: 10. The CDR3 totals 14 residues. Germline V gene lookup returns CDR1 GTSNPN and CDR2 SVGIG (reference sequence). The CDR3 sequence is CACLRLAGPRTQYF. The CDR3 region has the DNA TGTGCCTGCCTCCGACTAGCGGGACCCAGGACCCAGTACTTC.

This clone was detected only once. The rearrangement joins TRBV2 to TRBJ2-7; TRBD1 is a possible D gene (5 bases). Germline CDR1 and CDR2: SNHLY and FYNNEI. The CDR3 is made up of 13 amino acids. The V and J ends lost 6 bases and 0 bases respectively, with 9 bases between them. The CDR3 here is CASSIDSSYEQYF. DNA of the CDR3: TGTGCCAGCAGCATCGACAGCTCCTACGAGCAGTACTTC.

CDR3 region: CASSYDQGPYEQYF. CDR3 in DNA: TGTGCCAGCTCCTATGACCAGGGACCCTACGAGCAGTACTTC. The chain links TRBV18 to TRBJ2-7; D might be TRBD1 or TRBD2, each matching 5 bases. This CDR3 is built from 14 residues. The V end was cut by 6 bases, the J end by 2 bases, with 14 bases between. The germline CDR1 and CDR2 sequences are KGHSH and LQKENI.

The genes are TRBV29-1 and TRBJ2-7; maybe TRBD1 (5 bases). There are 13 residues in the CDR3. Germline V lookup: CDR1 SQVTM, CDR2 ANQGSEA. The V end lost 0 bases, the J end lost 0 bases, and 6 bases lay between the germline ends. CDR3 in amino acids: CSVEDQGSYEQYF. The DNA of the CDR3 is TGCAGCGTTGAAGATCAGGGCTCCTACGAGCAGTACTTC.

J is TRBJ2-5 and V is TRBV30; 9 bases agree with TRBD1. The CDR3 loop spans 13 amino acids. V dropped 5 bases and J dropped 7; count of bases not matched to a gene: 8. In germline, CDR1 is GTSNPN, CDR2 SVGIG (reference sequence). The CDR3: CAWAGTGKLTQYF. CDR3 coding DNA: TGTGCCTGGGCCGGGACAGGGAAATTGACCCAGTACTTC.

The rearrangement uses TRBV4-3 and TRBJ2-2; D call uncertain. From germline, CDR1 is LGHNA and CDR2 YSLEER. The CDR3 covers 14 residues. Trimming pared 0 bases from V and 2 bases from J, leaving 4 bases between. The CDR3 nucleotides are TGCGCCAGCAGCCAAGACACAAACACCGGGGAGCTGTTTTTT. Its protein product is CASSQDTNTGELFF.

V usage is TRBV15 and J usage is TRBJ2-5; no firm D call. Trimming left V 0 bases short and J 1 base short, with 6 bases between. The CDR3 is 14 amino acids. Germline assignment: CDR1 LNHNV and CDR2 YYDKDF (reference sequence). The CDR3 coding sequence is TGTGCCACCAGCAGAGACAACGCCCAAGAGACCCAGTACTTC. Translating it yields CATSRDNAQETQYF.

The chain links TRBV10-3 to TRBJ2-3; 10 bases align to TRBD1. The CDR3 length is 16 residues. The V and J ends lost 0 bases and 4 bases, in that order; junction bases with no gene match: 4. The germline CDR1 and CDR2 sequences are ENHRY and SYGVKD. In DNA form, the CDR3 reads TGTGCCATCAGTGAGTCTTTGACAGGGGGCCCAGATACGCAGTATTTT. This gives the protein CAISESLTGGPDTQYF.

V usage is TRBV30 and J usage is TRBJ2-3; D remains unclear. Germline CDR1 reads GTSNPN; CDR2 reads SVGIG (reference sequence). CDR3 length: 15 amino acids. Between the trimmed V and J ends, which lost 0 bases and 2 bases, there was a span of 12 bases. CDR3 protein: CAWSVRQAFTDTQYF. Written as DNA, the CDR3 is TGTGCCTGGAGTGTACGTCAGGCTTTCACAGATACGCAGTATTTT.

The rearrangement joins TRBV20-1 to TRBJ2-3, with no clear D. CDR1 and CDR2 from the germline V gene are DFQATT and SNEGSKA (reference sequence). V lost 4 bases, J lost 4 bases, and 6 bases lay in between. The CDR3 runs 11 residues. The CDR3 is CSAIFPDTQYF. Here the CDR3 DNA reads TGCAGTGCTATCTTCCCAGATACGCAGTATTTT.

This chain connects TRBV29-1 to TRBJ2-7, with 9 bases lining up with TRBD2. The CDR3 loop spans 13 amino acids. Germline V gives CDR1 SQVTM, CDR2 ANQGSEA. The V segment lost 4 bases and the J segment 0 bases; nucleotides outside the gene matches: 1. CDR3 residues: CSVVAGVSYEQYF. Written as DNA, the CDR3 is TGCAGCGTTGTAGCGGGGGTCTCCTACGAGCAGTACTTC.

V gene TRBV9 combines with J gene TRBJ1-5, with D maybe TRBD1 (6 bases). Looked up from germline, CDR1 is SGDLS and CDR2 is YYNGEE. The ends were cut back, 1 base at V and 1 base at J, with 9 bases in the middle. CDR3 length: 15 amino acids. CDR3 bases: TGTGCCAGCAGCGTAACAGGGACGAGCAATCAGCCCCAGCATTTT. Translation gives CASSVTGTSNQPQHF.

The chain links TRBV29-1 to TRBJ2-7, with D uncertain. Trimming took off 1 base at V and 4 bases at J, with 8 bases between the two ends. The CDR3 is 12 amino acids. Germline V CDR1 and CDR2: SQVTM, ANQGSEA. CDR3 protein: CSVEGHQYEQYF. The CDR3 nucleotides are TGCAGCGTTGAAGGACATCAGTACGAGCAGTACTTC.

The V and J genes are TRBV18 and TRBJ2-1, with D possibly TRBD1 on 5 matching bases. Germline V gene sequence: CDR1 KGHSH, CDR2 LQKENI. V lost 6 bases and J 5 bases, leaving 20 bases between the germline ends. The CDR3 spans 16 residues. Here the CDR3 reads CASSWAGLASNNEQFF. The CDR3 nucleotides read TGTGCCAGCTCGTGGGCAGGGTTGGCCTCGAACAATGAGCAGTTCTTC.

The genes are TRBV2 and TRBJ2-1; TRBD2 agrees at 10 bases. CDR1 and CDR2 from the germline V gene are SNHLY and FYNNEI. The CDR3 runs 14 residues. V trimming: 4 bases; J trimming: 4 bases; junction bases outside the gene matches: 1. The CDR3 DNA reads TGTGCCAGCAGTGGGGGACTAGCGTACAATGAGCAGTTCTTC. Protein sequence: CASSGGLAYNEQFF.

This clone was counted only a few times. The J gene is TRBJ1-4, the V gene TRBV7-2; D unresolved. The CDR3 is 12 amino acids. Trimming took 0 bases from V and 11 from J, leaving 7 bases between them. Germline V gene lookup returns CDR1 SGHTA and CDR2 FQGNSA. This chain's CDR3 is CASSLAHPKLFF. The CDR3 bases are TGTGCCAGCAGCTTAGCGCATCCCAAACTGTTTTTT.

V is TRBV7-9 and J is TRBJ2-1; 7 bases are a match to TRBD1. This CDR3 region has 15 residues. J lost 4 bases, V lost 5 bases, and 8 bases had no gene match. In germline, CDR1 is SEHNR, CDR2 FQNEAQ (reference sequence). The CDR3 sequence is CASSQQGSGYNEQFF. The CDR3 DNA follows: TGTGCCAGCAGCCAACAGGGGAGTGGGTACAATGAGCAGTTCTTC.

The gene calls are TRBV30 and TRBJ2-3; 9 bases line up with TRBD2. V gave up 1 base and J gave up 4 bases; unmatched junction bases: 3. Germline CDR1 reads GTSNPN; CDR2 reads SVGIG (reference sequence). The CDR3 spans 14 residues. For the CDR3, the DNA is TGTGCCTGGAGTGGGGGACTAGCCCCAGATACGCAGTATTTT. Translation: CAWSGGLAPDTQYF.

This chain joins TRBV29-1 and TRBJ2-7; 7 nucleotides agree with TRBD1. The CDR3 runs to 12 residues. Germline values: CDR1 SQVTM, CDR2 ANQGSEA. V shed 7 bases, J shed 4 bases, and the junction held 7 bases outside the gene matches. CDR3 DNA sequence: TGCAGCGCATCTAACAGGGGTTACGAGCAGTACTTC. Its translation: CSASNRGYEQYF.

CDR3 protein: CASSQDRFGYTF. The CDR3 region has the DNA TGTGCCAGCAGCCAGGACAGATTCGGCTACACCTTC. The chain has TRBV7-9 and TRBJ1-2; D possibly corresponds to TRBD1 (6 bases). This CDR3 is built from 12 residues. In germline, CDR1 is SEHNR, CDR2 FQNEAQ (reference sequence). Deletions cut 5 bases from V and 8 bases from J, with 12 bases between. Using reference TRBV7-9 and TRBJ1-2 for the parts outside the CDR3, the full variable domain is DTGVSQNPRHKITKRGQNVTFRCDPISEHNRLYWYRQTLGQGPEFLTYFQNEAQLEKSRLLSDRFSAERPKGSFSTLEIQRTEQGDSAMYLCASSQDRFGYTFGSGTRLTVV.

This chain connects TRBV7-2 to TRBJ2-1; D possibly corresponds to TRBD2 (5 bases). V lost 3 bases and J lost 4, with 10 bases in between. CDR1 SGHTA and CDR2 FQGNSA come from the germline V gene. The CDR3 loop spans 14 amino acids. DNA for the CDR3: TGTGCCAGCAGCTTGGAGAGGGTATACAATGAGCAGTTCTTC. Protein: CASSLERVYNEQFF.

The gene calls are TRBV11-2 and TRBJ2-3, with D uncertain. Per the germline V gene, CDR1 is SGHAT and CDR2 is FQNNGV. The V end was cut by 5 bases, the J end by 3 bases, with 15 bases between. The CDR3 totals 15 residues. In nucleotides, the CDR3 is TGTGCCAGCAGCCTTGCTCGGGTCGGTACAGATACGCAGTATTTT. It specifies CASSLARVGTDTQYF.